Listed below are T cell receptor beta chains from one sample, sequenced in a study of identical twins. MiXCR, applied by TCRdb to the 5' RACE reads, yields one record per CDR3 protein. This sample has around 680,000 distinct CDR3 sequences, with around 8.6% found just once. The same specimen was also included in a second study, on yellow fever vaccine responses in identical twins.

Source material: PBMCs. These receptors came from a woman between 18 and 30 years old in good health. CDR3s leave out the opening cysteine and the closing phenylalanine or tryptophan.

j_gene: TRBJ2-7
v_gene: TRBV7-9
CDR3aa: ASSLTGALRYEQY

j_gene: TRBJ2-3
v_gene: TRBV28
CDR3aa: ASSGTDNTDTQY

j_gene: TRBJ2-1
v_gene: TRBV18
CDR3aa: ASSLFDWRDNNEQF

j_gene: TRBJ1-3
v_gene: TRBV7-9
CDR3aa: ASSPLESGNTIY

j_gene: TRBJ2-5
v_gene: TRBV24-1
CDR3aa: ATKGAGETQY

j_gene: TRBJ2-7
v_gene: TRBV6-5
CDR3aa: ASSYSNRPYEQY

j_gene: TRBJ1-1
v_gene: TRBV7-3
CDR3aa: ASSLTGQGATEAF

j_gene: TRBJ2-3
v_gene: TRBV5-1
CDR3aa: ASSPGYSSTDTQY

j_gene: TRBJ2-7
v_gene: TRBV6-5
CDR3aa: ASSYASGQGTYEQY

j_gene: TRBJ2-1
v_gene: TRBV20-1
CDR3aa: SARDFQQGARNNEQF

j_gene: TRBJ2-1
v_gene: TRBV5-1
CDR3aa: ASSLVGIGYEQF

j_gene: TRBJ1-6
v_gene: TRBV5-1
CDR3aa: ASSPRTGEYSPLH

j_gene: TRBJ2-5
v_gene: TRBV12-3/TRBV12-4
CDR3aa: ASSSSGGKETQY

j_gene: TRBJ2-5
v_gene: TRBV5-5
CDR3aa: ASRPWTGGRETQY

j_gene: TRBJ2-7
v_gene: TRBV2
CDR3aa: ASSERALGTYEQY

j_gene: TRBJ2-7
v_gene: TRBV7-6
CDR3aa: ASSSGQNYEQY

j_gene: TRBJ2-3
v_gene: TRBV12-3/TRBV12-4
CDR3aa: ASTKRGGRTDTQY

j_gene: TRBJ2-3
v_gene: TRBV15
CDR3aa: ATSRPAGGADTQY

j_gene: TRBJ2-1
v_gene: TRBV4-3
CDR3aa: ASSQTRLAKNNEQF

j_gene: TRBJ2-3
v_gene: TRBV5-4
CDR3aa: ASSSWTSGGRDTQY